Here is one TCR beta chain with its context. Its antigen is not known. This specimen comes from a study of T cell repertoires in cytomegalovirus infection. About the study: As its CMV epitopes, the study selected recently identified HLA-C-restricted and well-studied HLA-B-restricted targets. CMV infection and matching HLA type were both indicated by public TCR beta signatures.

General study results and limits: Of the TCR beta families, the public ones yielded a cumulative frequency that identified carriers of CMV plus the relevant HLA. The ex vivo response was dominated by HLA-C-restricted CMV-specific TCR beta clonotypes.

TCRdb reanalysed the reads using MiXCR and keeps one entry per CDR3 protein. Of around 430,000 distinct CDR3 sequences listed, under 45% are singletons. The CDR3 consists of 15 residues. Germline assignment: CDR1 SQVTM and CDR2 ANQGSEA. V shed 5 bases and J 4 bases; nucleotides not matched to a gene: 12. Sequenced material: cultured PBMCs, taken from culture after CMV antigen stimulation. The chain links TRBV29-1 to TRBJ2-3; 7 bases are shared with TRBD1. The TCR originated in a human donor in good health (CMV status not recorded). Some clones in this sample may be carry-over from other donors' samples. The CDR3 nucleotides are TGCAGCGTTTTCCGGGCAGGGGGTTTCCCAGATACGCAGTATTTT. It is translated as CSVFRAGGFPDTQYF.